A selection of T cell receptor beta chains follows, all from one sample in a study of blood T cell repertoires in COVID-19. TCRdb's copy holds only in-frame clones and misses some; the assay was immunoSEQ multiplex PCR. Of about 210,000 clones listed, around 83% are singletons. The sequenced sample was peripheral blood. These receptors were taken from a woman aged 50 to 60 with acute or convalescent COVID-19. Both conserved end residues are part of each CDR3. Each record gives: CDR3 DNA, CDR3 protein, clone size, J gene, CDR3 length, D gene, V gene. A D gene is named only where the DNA matches it firmly. The listing skips clone size in some rows; elsewhere it reads once, few, many or a size class.

cdr3_nt: TGTGCCAGCTCCCCGTCGGGCAGGGGCGAAGATACGCAGTATTTT
cdr3_aa: CASSPSGRGEDTQYF
clone_size: -
j_call: TRBJ2-3
cdr3_length: 15
d_call: -
v_call: TRBV18

cdr3_nt: TGTGCCAGTCGCAGCCTTTTGACAGGGGCGAATTCACCCCTCCACTTT
cdr3_aa: CASRSLLTGANSPLHF
clone_size: few
j_call: TRBJ1-6
cdr3_length: 16
d_call: TRBD1
v_call: TRBV11-2

cdr3_nt: TGCGCCAGCAGCTTGCCTAGCGGGAGTCCCCACGAGCAGTACTTC
cdr3_aa: CASSLPSGSPHEQYF
clone_size: -
j_call: TRBJ2-7
cdr3_length: 15
d_call: TRBD2
v_call: TRBV5-1

cdr3_nt: TGTGCCAGCAGCCTACGTGGGGGCGGGCGCACAGATACGCAGTATTTT
cdr3_aa: CASSLRGGGRTDTQYF
clone_size: -
j_call: TRBJ2-3
cdr3_length: 16
d_call: -
v_call: TRBV7-9

cdr3_nt: TGCGCCAGCAGCCCCAACGAGGGGGGGAGAGACCAGTACTTC
cdr3_aa: CASSPNEGGRDQYF
clone_size: -
j_call: TRBJ2-5
cdr3_length: 14
d_call: -
v_call: TRBV5-1

cdr3_nt: TGTGCCAGCAGTGAAGGGAGTATTTATCAGCCCCAGCATTTT
cdr3_aa: CASSEGSIYQPQHF
clone_size: -
j_call: TRBJ1-5
cdr3_length: 14
d_call: -
v_call: TRBV2

cdr3_nt: TGTGCCAGGGGGGGCCCCAAGGAAGCTTTCTTT
cdr3_aa: CARGGPKEAFF
clone_size: -
j_call: TRBJ1-1
cdr3_length: 11
d_call: -
v_call: TRBV30

cdr3_nt: TGTGCCAGCAGCTTGACTAGCGGTCCTCCGGCAGATACGCAGTATTTT
cdr3_aa: CASSLTSGPPADTQYF
clone_size: -
j_call: TRBJ2-3
cdr3_length: 16
d_call: TRBD2
v_call: TRBV11-2

cdr3_nt: TGTGCCAGCAACACTCCGGGACAGGGCACTGAAGCTTTCTTT
cdr3_aa: CASNTPGQGTEAFF
clone_size: few
j_call: TRBJ1-1
cdr3_length: 14
d_call: TRBD1
v_call: TRBV6-5

cdr3_nt: TGTGCCAGCAGAGGGACAGGGGTGTACACTGAAGCTTTCTTT
cdr3_aa: CASRGTGVYTEAFF
clone_size: -
j_call: TRBJ1-1
cdr3_length: 14
d_call: TRBD1
v_call: TRBV27